This T cell receptor beta chain was captured by sequencing in a study of T-cell memory formation after mild COVID-19. Whole-study context: TCR clusters largely stayed donor specific.

Germline loops: CDR1 SGDLS, CDR2 YYNGEE. V lost 0 bases, J lost 1 base, and 7 bases lay in between. The CDR3 covers 14 residues. This clonotype was detected only a few times. Researchers used 5'RACE with constant-segment primers to make TCR alpha and TCR beta cDNA libraries that carry sample barcodes and UMIs. Using its own MiXCR run on the 5' RACE reads, TCRdb lists one record per CDR3 protein. The sample carries about 560,000 distinct CDR3 sequences, 15% to 20% recorded once. This sequence originates from an adult woman who had mild COVID-19 (a few samples of this study predate the infection). Cell type and time point are not known. The V call is TRBV9, the J call TRBJ1-1; D is uncertain. Sequenced: PBMCs or a T cell subset sorted from them (not recorded which). The CDR3 region has the DNA TGTGCCAGCAGCGTAGGGGCTACGAACACTGAAGCTTTCTTT. Translated, it gives CASSVGATNTEAFF.